The next 15 T cell receptor beta chains were all read from a single sample in a study of molecular identifiers for immune sequencing clone quantification. Via MiXCR, TCRdb re-called the PCR reads, giving one row per CDR3 protein. The sample lists approximately 60,000 distinct CDR3 sequences; 15% to 20% were seen once. The sample was naive CD8+ T cells from blood, with Jurkat cell RNA spiked in. As for subset: FACS-sorted CD8+CD4-CCR7+CD45RA+ naive T cells. These receptor sequences come from a human donor in good health. Some libraries in this study had Jurkat cell RNA spiked in.

This clonotype was detected many times. The chain links TRBV5-1 to TRBJ2-2; weak D call: TRBD1 (6 bases). The V gene's germline CDR1 is SGHRS and CDR2 YFSETQ. This CDR3 contains 14 residues. V shed 4 bases and J shed 5 bases, with 12 bases lying between them. The DNA for the CDR3 is TGCGCCAGCAGCCCAAGGGGACAAACCGGGGAGCTGTTTTTT. It encodes CASSPRGQTGELFF.

This clonotype was seen repeatedly, ten times or more. The genes are TRBV28 and TRBJ2-7; 10 bases fit TRBD2. The germline gives CDR1 MDHEN, CDR2 SYDVKM. The length of the CDR3 is 17 residues. V dropped 3 bases and J dropped 1; count of bases not matched to a gene: 9. The CDR3 DNA follows: TGTGCCAGCAGTTTTGGGCTAGCGGGAGTTTCGTCCTACGAGCAGTACTTC. It codes for CASSFGLAGVSSYEQYF.

This clonotype was recorded at least ten times. The gene calls are TRBV7-2 and TRBJ2-6; 9 bases agree with TRBD2. CDR1 is SGHTA and CDR2 is FQGNSA in the germline V gene. V trimming: 1 base; J trimming: 0 bases; junction bases outside the gene matches: 4. This CDR3 is 18 amino acids long. Here the CDR3 DNA reads TGTGCCAGCAGCTTAGGTCTAGCGGGGTACTCTGGGGCCAACGTCCTGACTTTC. Protein sequence: CASSLGLAGYSGANVLTF. Full variable domain (rest looked up from reference TRBV7-2 and TRBJ2-6): GAGVSQSPSNKVTEKGKDVELRCDPISGHTALYWYRQSLGQGLEFLIYFQGNSAPDKSGLPSDRFSAERTGGSVSTLTIQRTQQEDSAVYLCASSLGLAGYSGANVLTFGAGSRLTVL.

This clonotype has a count of ten or more. V and J are TRBV20-1 and TRBJ2-2; D might be TRBD2 (5 bases). With 3 bases removed from V and 4 bases from J, the gap between germline ends came to 9 bases. Germline CDR1 DFQATT, CDR2 SNEGSKA (reference sequence). CDR3 length equals 13 residues. CDR3: CSARPRGTGELFF. CDR3 nucleotides: TGCAGTGCTAGGCCCCGGGGCACCGGGGAGCTGTTTTTT.

The rearrangement joins TRBV4-2 to TRBJ2-1, with TRBD2 matching 10 bases. CDR3 length equals 16 residues. V shed 2 bases, J shed 0 bases, and the junction held 1 base outside the gene matches. Germline V gives CDR1 LGHNA, CDR2 YNFKEQ. The CDR3 sequence: CASSQTSGNSYNEQFF. The CDR3 DNA reads TGTGCCAGCAGCCAAACTAGCGGGAACTCCTACAATGAGCAGTTCTTC.

With respect to this clonotype: Germline is not matched at one junction end, which may reflect a read error. The rearrangement uses TRBV11-2 and TRBJ2-6; maybe TRBD1 (5 bases). Germline CDR1 reads SGHAT; CDR2 reads FQNNGV. CDR3 length: 17 amino acids. The CDR3 is CASSLTVGPSGADVLTF. The CDR3 nucleotides are TGTGCCAGCAGCCTAACCGTCGGCCCCTCTGGGGCCGACGTCCTGACTTTC.

Ten or more counts support this clonotype. The V and J genes are TRBV14 and TRBJ2-1, with 11 nucleotides matching TRBD2. V was pared by 6 bases and J by 5 bases, with 6 bases of the junction left unmatched. The CDR3 extends over 15 amino acids. Germline V gives CDR1 SGHDN, CDR2 FVKESK. CDR3 amino acids: CASRLTSGTHNEQFF. The CDR3 nucleotides are TGTGCCAGCAGACTGACTAGCGGGACCCACAATGAGCAGTTCTTC. Supplemented by reference TRBV14 and TRBJ2-1, the full variable domain reads EAGVTQFPSHSVIEKGQTVTLRCDPISGHDNLYWYRRVMGKEIKFLLHFVKESKQDESGMPNNRFLAERTGGTYSTLKVQPAELEDSGVYFCASRLTSGTHNEQFFGPGTRLTVL.

Remarks on this clonotype: This may arise from a read error, as a much more abundant clone is one base away. This sequence joins TRBV29-1 and TRBJ2-5, with D unclear. This CDR3 region has 15 residues. Looked up from germline, CDR1 is SQVTM and CDR2 is ANQGSEA. Trimming left V 2 bases short and J 3 bases short, with 16 bases between. CDR3 region: CSVEYRPASEETQYF. CDR3 sequence (DNA): TGCAGCGTTGAATATCGCCCAGCTTCTGAAGAGACCCAGTACTTC.

This clonotype was picked up a small number of times. One end of the junction is discordant with germline, which a read error may explain. Written as DNA, the CDR3 is TGTGCCACCAGTGACAACGACCCGAGGGTAGAAGGTGAAAAACTGCTTTTT. Residues: CATSDNDPRVEGEKLLF. The chain couples TRBV24-1 to TRBJ1-4, with D uncertain. Germline CDR1 reads KGHDR; CDR2 reads SFDVKD. This CDR3 region has 17 residues.

This clonotype was counted between two and nine times. The genes are TRBV12-3 or TRBV12-4 and TRBJ2-3, with D possibly being TRBD2 (6 bases). V gave up 2 bases and J gave up 5 bases, with 11 bases separating them. CDR3 length: 14 amino acids. The CDR3 reads CASSLTGEIDTQYF. For the CDR3, the DNA is TGTGCCAGCAGTTTAACGGGAGAAATAGATACGCAGTATTTT.

This clonotype was found a few times. The chain links TRBV4-2 to TRBJ2-3; the D gene is possibly TRBD2 (6 bases). The CDR3 has 16 residues. The V gene's germline CDR1 is LGHNA and CDR2 YNFKEQ. Trimming removed 6 bases from V and 2 bases from J, with 18 bases in between. The chain's CDR3 is CASRQEGPNPTDTQYF. The DNA of the CDR3 is TGTGCCAGCAGGCAGGAGGGACCAAACCCCACAGATACGCAGTATTTT.

This clonotype has more than one count but fewer than ten. The CDR3 here is CASSFAAEQYF. The DNA for the CDR3 is TGTGCCAGCAGCTTTGCGGCCGAGCAGTACTTC. The V gene is TRBV5-4, the J gene TRBJ2-7; D gene ambiguous. The germline CDR1 and CDR2 sequences are SGHNT and YYREEE (reference sequence). The CDR3 runs to 11 residues. V was shortened by 2 bases and J by 6 bases, with 6 bases between the two germline ends.

Regarding this clonotype: This may be a read error: a much more frequent sequence differs by one nucleotide. The chain's CDR3 is CSVEDESQNYCYTF. Here the CDR3 DNA reads TGCAGCGTTGAAGATGAATCACAGAACTATTGCTACACCTTC. The chain joins TRBV29-1 to TRBJ1-2; D is undetermined. Germline V gene lookup returns CDR1 SQVTM and CDR2 ANQGSEA. The CDR3 runs to 14 residues.

This clonotype appeared many times. V is TRBV2 and J is TRBJ2-3; maybe TRBD2 (7 bases). Germline V gives CDR1 SNHLY, CDR2 FYNNEI. V lost 11 bases, J lost 3 bases, and 24 bases lay in between. The CDR3 runs 16 residues. CDR3: CAGAGDWGRRTDTQYF. In DNA form, the CDR3 reads TGTGCCGGTGCGGGGGATTGGGGGCGGCGAACAGATACGCAGTATTTT.

This clonotype was recorded at least ten times. V and J are TRBV28 and TRBJ2-3; D call uncertain. The CDR3 length is 14 residues. V was pared by 1 base and J by 2 bases, with 7 bases between. Germline CDR1 and CDR2: MDHEN and SYDVKM. CDR3 nucleotide sequence: TGTGCCAGCAGTTTATCACAGCCCACAGATACGCAGTATTTT. It translates to CASSLSQPTDTQYF.